This paragraph reports one T cell receptor beta chain. Its antigen is currently unknown. This specimen comes from a study of Tregs in tolerant kidney transplant recipients. Recipients received nonmyeloablative bone marrow transplants from related graft donors, with transient mixed chimerism. Germline CDR1 SGHTA, CDR2 FQGNSA. V shed 5 bases, J shed 1 base, and the junction held 17 bases outside the gene matches. The CDR3 is 18 residues long. TCRdb's copy holds only in-frame clones and misses some; the assay was immunoSEQ multiplex PCR. The table shows about 64,000 clones, with over 75% occurring only once. Points from the study as a whole: Findings come from small patient numbers and require larger validation. The most relevant donor-specific Treg TCRbeta repertoire apparently came from expansion with activated donor B cells.

The chain joins TRBV7-2 to TRBJ2-7, with 7 bases lining up with TRBD2. The sample in question was CD4+ T cells from blood (PBMCs), obtained 6 months after the transplant. The clonotype originates from a human patient who received a combined kidney and bone marrow transplant. Among the T cells, some may be from the graft donor. CDR3 nucleotides: TGTGCCAGCAGCCCCATAATTTGGGGCGGGGGAGGATCCTACGAGCAGTACTTC. Translating it yields CASSPIIWGGGGSYEQYF.